The rows below give T cell receptor beta chains drawn from one sample of a study of T cells after yellow fever vaccination. TCRdb re-called the 5' RACE reads with MiXCR, one entry per CDR3 protein. This repertoire shows fewer than 450,000 distinct CDR3 sequences, 3.5% to 4.5% found once; its top ten account for 20% to 25%. Sequences were derived from PBMCs, sampled 5 days after the yellow fever booster vaccination. The receptor set was obtained from a man aged 18 to 30 who received the YFV17D yellow fever vaccine. CDR3s include the opening cysteine and the closing phenylalanine or tryptophan. Fields, in order: J gene, V gene, clone size, D gene, CDR3 DNA, CDR3 protein. A D gene is named only where the DNA matches it firmly. Some rows have no size entry. The others give once, few or many, or a class for an expanded clone.

TRBJ2-7 | TRBV6-2/TRBV6-3 | many | NA | TGTGCCAGCATCCCCACAGCGGCGACCTACGAGCAGTACTTC | CASIPTAATYEQYF
TRBJ1-2 | TRBV6-2/TRBV6-3 | NA | TRBD1 | TGTGCCGGCTGGGACAGATCGTATGGCTACACCTTC | CAGWDRSYGYTF
TRBJ2-7 | TRBV6-1 | few | TRBD1 | TGTGCCAGCAGTAAGACAGGGGGCACCTACGAGCAGTACTTC | CASSKTGGTYEQYF
TRBJ2-4 | TRBV20-1 | many | TRBD1 | TGCAGTGCTAGTGGTGGCAGGGGGAAAGAGTACTTC | CSASGGRGKEYF
TRBJ2-7 | TRBV6-5 | many | TRBD1 | TGTGCCAGCAGTTACTCCCGGACAGGAGTCGGGGAGCAGTACTTC | CASSYSRTGVGEQYF
TRBJ2-1 | TRBV7-3 | many | NA | TGTGCCAGCAGCTTAATTCTGGGGGCGGGTGAGCAGTTCTTC | CASSLILGAGEQFF
TRBJ1-5 | TRBV4-3 | few | NA | TGCGCCAGCAGCCAAAACGGGCCCGGGACACTAAGCAATCAGCCCCAGCATTTT | CASSQNGPGTLSNQPQHF
TRBJ2-1 | TRBV28 | NA | NA | TGTGCCAGCCAGGGGAGTCCCTACAATGAGCAGTTCTTC | CASQGSPYNEQFF
TRBJ2-7 | TRBV15 | NA | TRBD1 | TGTGCCACCAGCAGGGAACAGGGGGCCTCCTACGAGCAGTACTTC | CATSREQGASYEQYF
TRBJ1-6 | TRBV18 | NA | TRBD1 | TGTGCCAGCTCACATAATACGGGACAGGGTTTCGGGTCACCCCTCCACTTT | CASSHNTGQGFGSPLHF
TRBJ2-3 | TRBV28 | NA | TRBD1 | TGTGCCAGCAGCGCGCCGGGACAGGGTTCAGATACGCAGTATTTT | CASSAPGQGSDTQYF
TRBJ1-1 | TRBV18 | once | NA | TGTGCCAGCTCACCACGGAGCCAGGATGATGAAGCTTTCTTT | CASSPRSQDDEAFF
TRBJ1-2 | TRBV12-3/TRBV12-4 | NA | NA | TGTGCCAGCAGTTTCCTCTCCACCGGCTACACCTTC | CASSFLSTGYTF
TRBJ2-1 | TRBV4-2 | few | TRBD2 | TGTGCCAGCAGCCATAGCGGGGGGGCTAATGAGCAGTTCTTC | CASSHSGGANEQFF
TRBJ2-1 | TRBV7-6 | few | NA | TGTGCCAGCAGCTTAGGTACGGCCGGTGAGCAGTTCTTC | CASSLGTAGEQFF
TRBJ2-7 | TRBV7-9 | many | TRBD2 | TGTGCCAGCAGCCCCGGACTAGCGGGGAGCTACGAGCAGTACTTC | CASSPGLAGSYEQYF
TRBJ2-1 | TRBV24-1 | NA | NA | TGTGCCACCAACTCTGGTTCCTACAATGAGCAGTTCTTC | CATNSGSYNEQFF
TRBJ2-5 | TRBV4-3 | many | TRBD1 | TGCGCCAGCAGCACACAGGGGGGAGAGACCCAGTACTTC | CASSTQGGETQYF
TRBJ2-5 | TRBV5-1 | NA | NA | TGCGCCAGCAGCTACGGACAGTCTCAAGAGACCCAGTACTTC | CASSYGQSQETQYF
TRBJ1-5 | TRBV6-5 | NA | NA | TGTGCCAGCAGTTACTCGGCTCGTCGAAATAAGCCCCAGCATTTT | CASSYSARRNKPQHF
TRBJ1-1 | TRBV6-2/TRBV6-3 | NA | NA | TGTGCCAGCAGTTACCGAGTTCAGGGCGGCACTGAAGCTTTCTTT | CASSYRVQGGTEAFF
TRBJ2-7 | TRBV6-2/TRBV6-3 | few | TRBD1 | TGTGCCAGCAGTTACTCCGCCGGACAGGGTAACCCCTACGAGCAGTACTTC | CASSYSAGQGNPYEQYF
TRBJ2-7 | TRBV27 | NA | TRBD1 | TGTGCCAGCAGTTTCCGACAGGGGGCTGGCTACGAGCAGTACTTC | CASSFRQGAGYEQYF
TRBJ2-4 | TRBV19 | many | TRBD2 | TGTGCCAGTAGTACCAGGACTAGCGGGGGCCCCTGGGACATTCAGTACTTC | CASSTRTSGGPWDIQYF
TRBJ2-1 | TRBV5-1 | many | NA | TGCGCCAGCAGCTTGGGAACTATTGGCGATGAGCAGTTCTTC | CASSLGTIGDEQFF
TRBJ1-5 | TRBV20-1 | NA | NA | TGCAGTGCTCAGAGTGGGGATCAGCCCCAGCATTTT | CSAQSGDQPQHF
TRBJ1-6 | TRBV3-1 | many | NA | TGTGCCAGCAGCCAAGTTGGGTTTTATTCACCCCTCCACTTT | CASSQVGFYSPLHF
TRBJ2-1 | TRBV12-3/TRBV12-4 | NA | NA | TGTGCCACAGGGGGGCCTAATGAGCAGTTCTTC | CATGGPNEQFF
TRBJ1-6 | TRBV11-2 | few | TRBD1 | TGTGCCAGCAGCTTAGTCGATCTTTACAGGGGAAAGAACTATAATTCACCCCTCCACTTT | CASSLVDLYRGKNYNSPLHF
TRBJ1-5 | TRBV20-1 | many | NA | TGCAGTGCTGGAGGGGCGGTAAACCAGCCCCAGCATTTT | CSAGGAVNQPQHF
TRBJ2-3 | TRBV4-2 | NA | TRBD2 | TGTGCCAGCAGCCGCAGCGCCACCCTAGCGGGGGGAACAGATACGCAGTATTTT | CASSRSATLAGGTDTQYF
TRBJ2-3 | TRBV7-2 | few | NA | TGTGCCAGCAGCCAATCATCCCGTAGCACAGATACGCAGTATTTT | CASSQSSRSTDTQYF
TRBJ1-2 | TRBV6-2/TRBV6-3 | few | NA | TGTGCCAGCAGTTACTCTACAGGCACCATGAATGGCTACACCTTC | CASSYSTGTMNGYTF
TRBJ2-3 | TRBV15 | NA | TRBD2 | TGTGCCACCAGCAGGATAGGACTAGCGGGGTTCCCGAATACGCAGTATTTT | CATSRIGLAGFPNTQYF
TRBJ1-2 | TRBV24-1 | many | NA | TGTGCCACCAGTGAGAAGGGGTATGGCTACACCTTC | CATSEKGYGYTF
TRBJ2-3 | TRBV7-3 | many | NA | TGTGCCAGCAGCCCAGGGGTGGGGAGCACAGATACGCAGTATTTT | CASSPGVGSTDTQYF
TRBJ2-1 | TRBV12-3/TRBV12-4 | few | NA | TGTGCCAGCAACCACCACAGCTCCTACAATGAGCAGTTCTTC | CASNHHSSYNEQFF
TRBJ2-1 | TRBV7-8 | many | TRBD2 | TGTGCCAGCAGCAAAATCGGGGGGTCCTACAATGAGCAGTTCTTC | CASSKIGGSYNEQFF
TRBJ1-6 | TRBV6-6 | NA | TRBD1 | TGTGCCAGCACCGGACAGGGATTTTATTCACCCCTCCACTTT | CASTGQGFYSPLHF
TRBJ1-1 | TRBV6-4 | NA | TRBD1 | TGTGCCAGCAGATCCGGGACAGGGGGCGCGGGAGCTTTCTTT | CASRSGTGGAGAFF
TRBJ2-2 | TRBV2 | NA | TRBD2 | TGTGCCAGCAGCTCCCCCAGGACTAGCGGGTTACCGCCCACCGGGGAGCTGTTTTTT | CASSSPRTSGLPPTGELFF
TRBJ2-3 | TRBV4-3 | many | NA | TGCGCCAGCAGCCACGGGACGTATACAGATACGCAGTATTTT | CASSHGTYTDTQYF
TRBJ2-3 | TRBV5-1 | many | TRBD1 | TGCGCCAGCAGCCCGGGACAGGGGTCTAGCACAGATACGCAGTATTTT | CASSPGQGSSTDTQYF
TRBJ2-1 | TRBV20-1 | NA | NA | TGCAGTGCTATTGGTTGGAGCTCCTACAATGAGCAGTTCTTC | CSAIGWSSYNEQFF
TRBJ2-2 | TRBV29-1 | many | NA | TGCAGCGCCGAAATCCCGAACACCGGGGAGCTGTTTTTT | CSAEIPNTGELFF
TRBJ2-3 | TRBV6-2/TRBV6-3 | NA | NA | TGTGCCAGCAGTTACGGGGTTGGGGACACAGATACGCAGTATTTT | CASSYGVGDTDTQYF
TRBJ1-3 | TRBV20-1 | few | NA | TGCAGTGCTAGGACAGACTATAGGAACACCATATATTTT | CSARTDYRNTIYF
TRBJ2-5 | TRBV7-8 | many | NA | TGTGCCAGCAGCGACCTAAGGGGGAGCGGGGAGACCCAGTACTTC | CASSDLRGSGETQYF
TRBJ1-2 | TRBV6-1 | many | NA | TGTGCCAGCAGTACATCCTCGGGGAACTATGGCTACACCTTC | CASSTSSGNYGYTF